The present T cell receptor (beta chain) was sequenced within a study of blood T cell repertoires in COVID-19. Study background: Nucleic acid was either cDNA or gDNA, and it came from T cells, B-cell-depleted T cells, or PBMCs.

Only in-frame clones appear in the TCRdb table, and some are missing; sequencing was by immunoSEQ multiplex PCR. The data hold around 310,000 clones, with approximately 91% observed a single time. Participants' own reports of clinical history determined their cohort assignment. This clone has more than one count but fewer than ten. The CDR3 sequence is 16 residues long. Per germline, CDR1 MNHEY and CDR2 SMNVEV (reference sequence). V dropped 5 bases and J dropped 5 bases, with 19 bases sitting between them. The clonotype was recovered from a woman in her 40s who had recovered from COVID-19. The sequenced sample was PBMCs or T cells enriched from blood (not recorded which). The chain joins TRBV27 to TRBJ2-1, with a possible D match to TRBD2 (6 bases). For the CDR3, the DNA is TGTGCCAGCAGTCTCAAAGCGGGCCAAGTGAACAATGAGCAGTTCTTC. Translating it yields CASSLKAGQVNNEQFF.